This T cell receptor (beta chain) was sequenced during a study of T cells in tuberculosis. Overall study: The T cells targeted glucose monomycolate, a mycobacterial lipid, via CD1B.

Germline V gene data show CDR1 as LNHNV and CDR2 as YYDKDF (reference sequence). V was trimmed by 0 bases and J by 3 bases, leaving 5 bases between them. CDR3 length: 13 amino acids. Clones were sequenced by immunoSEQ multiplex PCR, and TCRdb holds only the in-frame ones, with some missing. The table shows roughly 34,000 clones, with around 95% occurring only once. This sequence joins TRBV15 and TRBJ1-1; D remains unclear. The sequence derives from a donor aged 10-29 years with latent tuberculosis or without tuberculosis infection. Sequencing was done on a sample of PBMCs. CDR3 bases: TGTGCCACCAGCAGAGAGTTAGACACTGAAGCTTTCTTT. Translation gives CATSRELDTEAFF.